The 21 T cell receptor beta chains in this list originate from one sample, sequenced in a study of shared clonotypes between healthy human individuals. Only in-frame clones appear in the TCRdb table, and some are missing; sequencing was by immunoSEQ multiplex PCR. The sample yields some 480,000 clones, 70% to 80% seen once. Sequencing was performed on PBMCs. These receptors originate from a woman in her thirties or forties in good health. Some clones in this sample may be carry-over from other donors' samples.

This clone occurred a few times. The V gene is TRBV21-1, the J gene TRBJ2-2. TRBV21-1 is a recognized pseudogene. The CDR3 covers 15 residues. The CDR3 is CASSKGKGSTGELFF. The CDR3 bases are TGTGCCAGCAGCAAGGGGAAGGGATCCACCGGGGAGCTGTTTTTT.

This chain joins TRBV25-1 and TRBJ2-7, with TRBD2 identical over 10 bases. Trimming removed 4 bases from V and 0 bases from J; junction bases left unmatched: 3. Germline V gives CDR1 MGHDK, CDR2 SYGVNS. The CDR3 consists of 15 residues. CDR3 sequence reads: CASSVASGSSYEQYF. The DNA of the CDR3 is TGTGCCAGCAGTGTCGCTAGCGGGAGCTCCTACGAGCAGTACTTC.

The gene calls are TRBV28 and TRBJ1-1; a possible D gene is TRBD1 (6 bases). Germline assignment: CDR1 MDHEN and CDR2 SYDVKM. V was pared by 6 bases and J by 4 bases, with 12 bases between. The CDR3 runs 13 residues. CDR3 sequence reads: CASRPGVATEAFF. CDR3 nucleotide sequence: TGTGCCAGCAGGCCAGGGGTGGCCACTGAAGCTTTCTTT.

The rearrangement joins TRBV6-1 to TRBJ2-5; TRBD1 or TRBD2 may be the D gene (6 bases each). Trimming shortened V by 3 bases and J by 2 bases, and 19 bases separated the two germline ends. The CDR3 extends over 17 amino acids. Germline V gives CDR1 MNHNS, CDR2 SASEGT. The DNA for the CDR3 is TGTGCCAGCAGTGATAGGAAGGGGGGAAGGGTTCAAGAGACCCAGTACTTC. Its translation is CASSDRKGGRVQETQYF.

CDR3 in amino acids: CAWSVPQPQHF. The DNA for the CDR3 is TGTGCCTGGAGTGTGCCTCAGCCCCAGCATTTT. This sequence joins TRBV30 and TRBJ1-5, with D unresolved. CDR1 and CDR2 from the germline V gene are GTSNPN and SVGIG (reference sequence). V lost 0 bases and J lost 6, with 3 bases in between. The CDR3 length is 11 residues.

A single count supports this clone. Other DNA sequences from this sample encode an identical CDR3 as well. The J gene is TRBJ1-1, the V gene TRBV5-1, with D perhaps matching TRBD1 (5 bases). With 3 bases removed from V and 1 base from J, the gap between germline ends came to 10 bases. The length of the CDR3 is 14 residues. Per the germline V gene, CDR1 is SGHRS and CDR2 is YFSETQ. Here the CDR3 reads CASSSGTGNTEAFF. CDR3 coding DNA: TGCGCCAGCAGCTCAGGGACGGGGAACACTGAAGCTTTCTTT.

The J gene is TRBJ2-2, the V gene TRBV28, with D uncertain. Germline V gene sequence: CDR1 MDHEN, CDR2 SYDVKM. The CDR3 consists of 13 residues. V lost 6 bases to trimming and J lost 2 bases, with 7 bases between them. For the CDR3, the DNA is TGTGCCAGCAGCGAGGTAAACACCGGGGAGCTGTTTTTT. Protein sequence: CASSEVNTGELFF.

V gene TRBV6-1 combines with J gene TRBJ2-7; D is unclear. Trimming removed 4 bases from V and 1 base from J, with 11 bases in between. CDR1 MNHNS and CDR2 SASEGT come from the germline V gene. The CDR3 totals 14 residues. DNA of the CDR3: TGTGCCAGCAGTGTGCAGGCGGAATCCTACGAGCAGTACTTC. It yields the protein CASSVQAESYEQYF.

This CDR3 is CASSPGLGETQYF. CDR3 DNA sequence: TGTGCCAGCAGCCCAGGGCTTGGAGAGACCCAGTACTTC. The chain carries TRBV7-7 and TRBJ2-5; maybe TRBD1 (5 bases). Looked up from germline, CDR1 is SSHAT and CDR2 is FNYEAQ (reference sequence). The CDR3 is 13 residues long. Trimming took off 5 bases at V and 4 bases at J, with 11 bases between the two ends. Drawing the rest from reference TRBV7-7 and TRBJ2-5, the complete variable domain is GAGVSQSPRYKVTKRGQDVTLRCDPISSHATLYWYQQALGQGPEFLTYFNYEAQPDKSGLPSDRFSAERPEGSISTLTIQRTEQRDSAMYRCASSPGLGETQYFGPGTRLLVL.

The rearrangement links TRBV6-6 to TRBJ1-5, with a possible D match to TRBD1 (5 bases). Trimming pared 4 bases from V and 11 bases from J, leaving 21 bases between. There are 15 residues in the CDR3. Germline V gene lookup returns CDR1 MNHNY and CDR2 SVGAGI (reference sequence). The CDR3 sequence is CASSFQTGPLGTQHF. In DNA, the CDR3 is TGTGCCAGCAGTTTTCAAACGGGACCCCTAGGGACCCAGCATTTT.

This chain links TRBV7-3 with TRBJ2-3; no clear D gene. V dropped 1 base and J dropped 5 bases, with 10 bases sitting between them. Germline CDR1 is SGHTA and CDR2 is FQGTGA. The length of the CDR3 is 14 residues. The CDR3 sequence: CASSLSPTGDTQYF. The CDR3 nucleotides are TGTGCCAGCAGCTTAAGTCCCACCGGAGATACGCAGTATTTT. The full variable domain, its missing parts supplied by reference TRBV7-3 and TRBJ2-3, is GAGVSQTPSNKVTEKGKYVELRCDPISGHTALYWYRQSLGQGPEFLIYFQGTGAADDSGLPNDRFFAVRPEGSVSTLKIQRTERGDSAVYLCASSLSPTGDTQYFGPGTRLTVL.

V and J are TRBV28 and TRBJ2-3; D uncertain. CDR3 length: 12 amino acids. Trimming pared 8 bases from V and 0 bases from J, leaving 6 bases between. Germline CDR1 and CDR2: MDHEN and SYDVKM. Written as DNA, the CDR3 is TGTGCCAGCCGGGTCAGCACAGATACGCAGTATTTT. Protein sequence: CASRVSTDTQYF.

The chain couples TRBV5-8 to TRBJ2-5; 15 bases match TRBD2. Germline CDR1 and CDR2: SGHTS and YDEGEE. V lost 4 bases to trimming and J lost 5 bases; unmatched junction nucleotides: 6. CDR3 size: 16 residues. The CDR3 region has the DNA TGTGCCAGCAGCCGCCCAGGGACTAGCGGGAGGGAGACCCAGTACTTC. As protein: CASSRPGTSGRETQYF.

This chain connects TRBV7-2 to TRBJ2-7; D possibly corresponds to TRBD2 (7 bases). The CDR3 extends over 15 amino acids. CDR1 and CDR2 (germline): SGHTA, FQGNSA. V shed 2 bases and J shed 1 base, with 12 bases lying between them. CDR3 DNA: TGTGCCAGCAGCTTAAGGGGAGGGGGTTCCTACGAGCAGTACTTC. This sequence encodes CASSLRGGGSYEQYF. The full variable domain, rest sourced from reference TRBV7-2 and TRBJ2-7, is GAGVSQSPSNKVTEKGKDVELRCDPISGHTALYWYRQSLGQGLEFLIYFQGNSAPDKSGLPSDRFSAERTGGSVSTLTIQRTQQEDSAVYLCASSLRGGGSYEQYFGPGTRLTVT.

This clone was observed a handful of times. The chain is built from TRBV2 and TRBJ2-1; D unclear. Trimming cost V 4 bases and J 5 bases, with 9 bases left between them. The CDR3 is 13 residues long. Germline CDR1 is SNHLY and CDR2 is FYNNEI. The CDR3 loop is CASSVFTNNEQFF. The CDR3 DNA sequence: TGTGCCAGCAGTGTTTTCACAAACAATGAGCAGTTCTTC.

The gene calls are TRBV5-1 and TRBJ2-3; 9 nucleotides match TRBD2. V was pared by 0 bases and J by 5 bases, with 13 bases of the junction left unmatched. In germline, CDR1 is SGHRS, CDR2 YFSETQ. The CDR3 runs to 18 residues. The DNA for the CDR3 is TGCGCCAGCAGCTTGGAATGGGGGGCTAGCGGGACTCTAGATACGCAGTATTTT. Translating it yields CASSLEWGASGTLDTQYF. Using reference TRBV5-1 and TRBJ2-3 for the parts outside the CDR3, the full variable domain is KAGVTQTPRYLIKTRGQQVTLSCSPISGHRSVSWYQQTPGQGLQFLFEYFSETQRNKGNFPGRFSGRQFSNSRSEMNVSTLELGDSALYLCASSLEWGASGTLDTQYFGPGTRLTVL.

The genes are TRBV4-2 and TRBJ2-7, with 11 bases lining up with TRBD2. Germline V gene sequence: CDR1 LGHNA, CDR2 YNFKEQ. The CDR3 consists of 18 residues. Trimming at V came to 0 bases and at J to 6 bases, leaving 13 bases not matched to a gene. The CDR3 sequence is CASSQDFDGASGRSEQYF. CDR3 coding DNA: TGTGCCAGCAGCCAAGATTTTGATGGGGCTAGCGGGAGGAGCGAGCAGTACTTC.

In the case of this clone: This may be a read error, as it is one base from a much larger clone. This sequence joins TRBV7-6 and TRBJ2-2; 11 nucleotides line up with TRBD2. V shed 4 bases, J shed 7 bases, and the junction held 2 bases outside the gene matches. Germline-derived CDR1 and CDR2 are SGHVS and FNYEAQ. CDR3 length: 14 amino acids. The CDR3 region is CASSSGLAVGELFF. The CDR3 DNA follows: TGTGCCAGCAGCTCGGGACTAGCGGTCGGGGAGCTGTTTTTT.

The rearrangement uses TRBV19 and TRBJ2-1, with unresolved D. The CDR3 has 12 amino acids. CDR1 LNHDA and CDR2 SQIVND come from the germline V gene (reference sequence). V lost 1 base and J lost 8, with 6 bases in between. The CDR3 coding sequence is TGTGCCAGTAGTATAGGTAGAGATGAGCAGTTCTTC. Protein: CASSIGRDEQFF.

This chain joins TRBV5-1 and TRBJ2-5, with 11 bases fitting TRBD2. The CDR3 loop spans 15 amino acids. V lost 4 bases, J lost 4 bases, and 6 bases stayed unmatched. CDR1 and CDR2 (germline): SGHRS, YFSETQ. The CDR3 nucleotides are TGCGCCAGCAGCCCAACTAGCGGGAGAGGAGAGACCCAGTACTTC. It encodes CASSPTSGRGETQYF.

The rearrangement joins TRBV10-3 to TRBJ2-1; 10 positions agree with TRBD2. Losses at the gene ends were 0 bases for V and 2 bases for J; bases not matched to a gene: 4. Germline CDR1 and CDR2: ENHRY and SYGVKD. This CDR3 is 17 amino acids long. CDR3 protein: CAISESTSGPAYNEQFF. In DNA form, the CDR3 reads TGTGCCATCAGTGAGTCGACTAGCGGGCCCGCCTACAATGAGCAGTTCTTC.